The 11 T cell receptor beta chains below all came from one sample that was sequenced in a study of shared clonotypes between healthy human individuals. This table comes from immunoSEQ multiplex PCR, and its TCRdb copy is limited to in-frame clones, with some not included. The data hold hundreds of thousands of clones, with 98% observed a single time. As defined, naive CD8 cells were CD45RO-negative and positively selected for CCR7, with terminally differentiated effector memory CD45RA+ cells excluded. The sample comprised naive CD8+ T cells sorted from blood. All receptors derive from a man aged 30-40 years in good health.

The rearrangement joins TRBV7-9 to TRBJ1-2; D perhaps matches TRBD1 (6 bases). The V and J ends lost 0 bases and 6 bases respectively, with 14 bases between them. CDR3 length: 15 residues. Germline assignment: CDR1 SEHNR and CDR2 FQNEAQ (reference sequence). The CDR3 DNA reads TGTGCCAGCAGCTTAGCTGACCGGGACATAGATGGCTACACCTTC. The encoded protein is CASSLADRDIDGYTF.

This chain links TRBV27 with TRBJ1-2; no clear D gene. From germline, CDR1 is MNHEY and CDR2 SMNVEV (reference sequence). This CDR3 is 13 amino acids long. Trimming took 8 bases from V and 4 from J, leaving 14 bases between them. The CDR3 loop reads CASAHRVGYGYTF. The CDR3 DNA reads TGTGCCAGCGCGCACCGAGTGGGCTATGGCTACACCTTC.

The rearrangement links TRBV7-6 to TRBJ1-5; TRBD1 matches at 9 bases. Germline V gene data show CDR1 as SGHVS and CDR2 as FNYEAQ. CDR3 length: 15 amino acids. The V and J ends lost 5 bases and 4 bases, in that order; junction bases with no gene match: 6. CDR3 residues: CASSPRTGENQPQHF. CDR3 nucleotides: TGTGCCAGCAGCCCCAGGACAGGGGAAAATCAGCCCCAGCATTTT. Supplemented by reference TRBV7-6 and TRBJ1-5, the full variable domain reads GAGVSQSPRYKVTKRGQDVALRCDPISGHVSLYWYRQALGQGPEFLTYFNYEAQQDKSGLPNDRFSAERPEGSISTLTIQRTEQRDSAMYRCASSPRTGENQPQHFGDGTRLSIL.

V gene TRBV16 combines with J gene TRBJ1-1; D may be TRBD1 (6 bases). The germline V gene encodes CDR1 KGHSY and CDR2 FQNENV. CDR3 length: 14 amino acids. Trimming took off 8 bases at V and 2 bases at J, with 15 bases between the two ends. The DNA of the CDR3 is TGTGCCAGCGACTCGACAGGCAGTAACACTGAAGCTTTCTTT. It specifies CASDSTGSNTEAFF.

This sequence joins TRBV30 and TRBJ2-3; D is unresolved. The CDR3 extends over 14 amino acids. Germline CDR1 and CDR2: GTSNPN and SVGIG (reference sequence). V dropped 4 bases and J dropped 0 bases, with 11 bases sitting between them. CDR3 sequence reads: CAWTRSASTDTQYF. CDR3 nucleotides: TGTGCCTGGACTAGAAGCGCTAGCACAGATACGCAGTATTTT.

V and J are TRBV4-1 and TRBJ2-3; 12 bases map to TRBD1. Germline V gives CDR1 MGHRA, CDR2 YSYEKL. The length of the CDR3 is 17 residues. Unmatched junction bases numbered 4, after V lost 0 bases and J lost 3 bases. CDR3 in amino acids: CASSQEGTGGWTDTQYF. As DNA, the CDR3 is TGCGCCAGCAGCCAAGAAGGGACAGGGGGCTGGACAGATACGCAGTATTTT.

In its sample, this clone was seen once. The CDR3 region has the DNA TGTGCCAGCCCCTATAGCGGGAACGCCGAGCAGTACTTC. Amino acid sequence: CASPYSGNAEQYF. The rearrangement joins TRBV6-1 to TRBJ2-7; 8 bases are shared with TRBD2. The CDR3 length is 13 residues. J was trimmed by 6 bases and V by 8 bases; bases with no gene match: 9. Germline-derived CDR1 and CDR2 are MNHNS and SASEGT.

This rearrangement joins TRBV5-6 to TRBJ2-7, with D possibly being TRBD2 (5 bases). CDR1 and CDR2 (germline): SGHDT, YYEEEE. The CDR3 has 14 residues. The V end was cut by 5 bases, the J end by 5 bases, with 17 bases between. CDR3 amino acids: CASSTRAWGDEQYF. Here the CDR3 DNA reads TGTGCCAGCAGTACCCGAGCGTGGGGAGACGAGCAGTACTTC.

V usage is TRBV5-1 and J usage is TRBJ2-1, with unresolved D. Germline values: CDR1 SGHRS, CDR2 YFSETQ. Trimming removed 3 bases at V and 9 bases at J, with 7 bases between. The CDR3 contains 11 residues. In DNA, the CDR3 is TGCGCCAGCAGCTCAGGCGTTGAGCAGTTCTTC. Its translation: CASSSGVEQFF.

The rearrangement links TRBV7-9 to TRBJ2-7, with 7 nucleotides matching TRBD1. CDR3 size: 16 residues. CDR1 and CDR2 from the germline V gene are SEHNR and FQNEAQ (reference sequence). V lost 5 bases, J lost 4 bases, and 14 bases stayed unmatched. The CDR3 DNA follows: TGTGCCAGCAGCGTCTCGACAGGGCAACTGGGATACGAGCAGTACTTC. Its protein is CASSVSTGQLGYEQYF.

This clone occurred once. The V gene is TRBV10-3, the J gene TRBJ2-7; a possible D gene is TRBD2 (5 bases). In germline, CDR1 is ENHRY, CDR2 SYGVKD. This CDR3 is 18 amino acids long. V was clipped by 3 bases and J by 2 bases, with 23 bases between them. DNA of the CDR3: TGTGCCATCAGTGATTCTCGGCAGACTAAAGATGGAACCTACGAGCAGTACTTC. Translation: CAISDSRQTKDGTYEQYF.